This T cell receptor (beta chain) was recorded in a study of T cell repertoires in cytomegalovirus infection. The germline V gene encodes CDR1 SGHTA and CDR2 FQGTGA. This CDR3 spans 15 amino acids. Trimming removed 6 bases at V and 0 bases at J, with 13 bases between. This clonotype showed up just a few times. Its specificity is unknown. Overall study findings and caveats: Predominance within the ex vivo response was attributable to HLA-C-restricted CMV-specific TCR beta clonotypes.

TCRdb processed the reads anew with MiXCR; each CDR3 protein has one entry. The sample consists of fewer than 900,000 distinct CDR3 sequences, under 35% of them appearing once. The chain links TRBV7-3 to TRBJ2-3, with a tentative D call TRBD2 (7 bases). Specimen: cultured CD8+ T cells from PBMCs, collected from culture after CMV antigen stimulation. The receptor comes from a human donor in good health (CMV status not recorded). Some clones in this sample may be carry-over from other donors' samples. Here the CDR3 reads CASSRGDTSTDTQYF. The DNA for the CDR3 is TGTGCCAGCAGTCGGGGGGACACTAGCACAGATACGCAGTATTTT.